This T cell receptor (beta chain) originates from a study of blood T cells in healthy people across ages (dated by TCRdb to the mid-2010s). Regarding the study in general: In model experiments, template switching captured roughly one uniquely barcoded TCR beta cDNA molecule for every two T cells. The donors were divided into four age groups: young (average approximately 15 years), middle-aged (about 40), aged (about 60) and long-lived (82). To avoid experimental bias, donors of different ages were spread randomly across the sequencing lanes. For two donors (one aged 18 to 30 and one aged 80 or older), the study analyzed two additional independent replicas of 1 million unique cDNA reads from the same blood draw. The study measured age-related changes in TCR beta repertoire diversity using deep sequencing normalized with unique cDNA molecular identifiers. Study-wide findings and limitations: Compared with the aged group, more naive CD4+ T cells, fewer expanded clones and increased TCR diversity were shown by the long-lived group, suggesting age selection. A strong correlation was found between observed TCR beta diversity and the percentage of naive T cells measured by flow cytometry. Observed TCR beta diversity per million T cells fell roughly linearly with age, and a significant reduction was already apparent by age around 39. Because donor CMV infection status was unknown, age-related changes in expanded clonotypes were potentially confounded. Since profiling was done on bulk unsorted PBMCs, naive and antigen-experienced compartments could not be conclusively compared. Estimates of total diversity based on one million sequenced T cells were regarded as lower bounds and as underestimates.

The CDR3 covers 16 residues, taking in both the cysteine and the phenylalanine. Of the read, only the CDR3 DNA is kept; its 48 bases are in frame from base 1. The germline V gene (reference sequence) provides CDR1 MNHEY and CDR2 SMNVEV. Compared with germline, V lacks 6 bases and J lacks 5 bases; bases without a gene match: 12. Donors were under 40 systemically healthy Caucasian individuals from Russia aged roughly 6 to 100 years. Each donor gave ten milliliters of peripheral blood, collected into EDTA-treated Vacutainer tubes. PBMCs were isolated by Ficoll-Paque density-gradient centrifugation, with at least 6 million obtained per sample. Total RNA was extracted from PBMCs with Trizol reagent, with at least 5.5 micrograms obtained per sample. The percentages of naive CD45RAhigh/CD27high T cells were determined by flow cytometry on a PBMC aliquot from every donor. This clonotype was counted between two and nine times. No antigen is known for it. Base qualities were left out, and no much larger clone turns up one base away.

Library preparation was by 5' RACE. The instrument was an Illumina HiSeq 2500. A second PCR of about 6 to 12 cycles was run with a J-beta primer mix and a sample-barcoded 5' primer. A unique molecular identifier was introduced onto each TCR beta cDNA molecule by a template-switch 5' adaptor carrying 12 random nucleotides. Each sample yielded at least 3 million CDR3-containing paired-end reads. First-strand cDNA was synthesized from all RNA with the Mint cDNA synthesis kit, primed by a TRBC-specific oligonucleotide. After uracil-DNA glycosylase treatment, a first 18-cycle PCR used universal primers M1SS and BC2_uni_R on all cDNA. Per the source publication's procedure: For normalization, 1 million high-quality reads were randomly selected from each sample, with every read carrying a distinct molecular identifier. Instead of being binned into consensus sequences, reads with shared molecular identifiers were discarded. MiTCR, set to a Q25 quality threshold and the strictest error-elimination algorithm, was used for CDR3 identification, clonotype clustering and error correction. A nonparametric unseen species model with Euler transformation was used to estimate a lower bound on total TCR beta diversity. TCRdb reanalyzed the raw reads on its own, using fastp at Q25 for trimming and MiXCR for clone calling, and kept in-frame beta chains. A single entry per CDR3 protein holds the most common genes and DNA from its merged rows. None of the V and J calls come from the authors' own analysis; TCRdb made them. The sample has about 640,000 distinct CDR3 sequences on record, roughly 43% of them singletons. Clones ranked in the top ten supply around 30% of the sample.

The sample consisted of blood. The chain is assembled from TRBV27 and TRBJ2-1; TRBD1 fits 8 bases in the junction. This sequence originates from a man of 80 years or more in good health. CDR3 loop: CASSSIQGGINNEQFF. The DNA sequence is TGTGCCAGCAGCTCAATACAGGGGGGAATTAACAATGAGCAGTTCTTC.